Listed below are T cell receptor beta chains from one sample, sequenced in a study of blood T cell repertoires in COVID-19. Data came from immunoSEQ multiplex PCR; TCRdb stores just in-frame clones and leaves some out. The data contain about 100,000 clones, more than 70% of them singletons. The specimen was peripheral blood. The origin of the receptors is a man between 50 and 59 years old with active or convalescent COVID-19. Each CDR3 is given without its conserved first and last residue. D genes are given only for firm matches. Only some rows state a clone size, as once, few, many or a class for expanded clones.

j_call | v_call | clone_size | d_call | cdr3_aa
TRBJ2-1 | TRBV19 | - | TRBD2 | ASSILVAGGSYNEQF
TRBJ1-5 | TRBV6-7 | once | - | ASSYAGGFNQPQH
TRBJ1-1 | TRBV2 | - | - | ASGAENTEAF
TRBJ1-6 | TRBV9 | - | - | ASSHQEGLNSPLH
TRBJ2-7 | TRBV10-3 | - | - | AISEERPYSYEQY
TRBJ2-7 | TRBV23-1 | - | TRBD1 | ASSRPGQGSCEQY
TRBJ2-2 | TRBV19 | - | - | ASSTGQITGELF
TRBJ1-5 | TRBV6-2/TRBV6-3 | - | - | ASSRQVEGLPQH
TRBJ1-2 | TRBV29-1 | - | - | SVEDSGGGYT
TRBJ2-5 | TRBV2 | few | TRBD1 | ASSWDRGREETQY
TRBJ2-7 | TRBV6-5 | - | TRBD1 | ASTRTGSNEQY
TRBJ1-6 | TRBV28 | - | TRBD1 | ASSLSPGQRNSPLH
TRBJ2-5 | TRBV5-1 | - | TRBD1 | ASSLRTGEGRKTQY
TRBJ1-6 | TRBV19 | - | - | ASSIGDRRNSPLH
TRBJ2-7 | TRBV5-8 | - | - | ASSLVRQHGVPYEQY
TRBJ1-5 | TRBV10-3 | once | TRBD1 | ATTKDRGDQPQH
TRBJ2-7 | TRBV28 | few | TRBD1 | ASSLTGVEQY
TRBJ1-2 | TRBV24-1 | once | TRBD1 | ATAADRDVGGYT
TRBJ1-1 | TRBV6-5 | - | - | ASSYDGQLNTEAF
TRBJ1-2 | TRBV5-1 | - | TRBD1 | ASSPRPGQRFYGYT
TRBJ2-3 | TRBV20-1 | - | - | SASPEGTDTQY
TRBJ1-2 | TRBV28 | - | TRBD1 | ASRTTGTGTDGYT
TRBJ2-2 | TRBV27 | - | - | ASSNSGVVAGELF
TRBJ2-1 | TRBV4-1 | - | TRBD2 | ASSQSLAGNEQF
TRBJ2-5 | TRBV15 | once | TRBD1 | ATNPGQAEETQY
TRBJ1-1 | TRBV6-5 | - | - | ASGAGITEAF
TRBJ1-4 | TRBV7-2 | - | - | ASSLMGGQEKLF
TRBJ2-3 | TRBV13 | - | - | ASSLQY
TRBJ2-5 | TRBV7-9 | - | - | ASSLANREETQY
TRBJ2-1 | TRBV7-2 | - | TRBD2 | ASSLRTSGYNEQF
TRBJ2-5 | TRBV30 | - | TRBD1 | AWEGTGDETQY
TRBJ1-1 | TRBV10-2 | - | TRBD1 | ASRGQGMNTEAF
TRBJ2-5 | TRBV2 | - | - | ASSGTSRQETQY
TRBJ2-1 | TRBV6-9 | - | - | ASSYFDSQDEQF
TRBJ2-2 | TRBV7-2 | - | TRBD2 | ASSLLAGVPGELF
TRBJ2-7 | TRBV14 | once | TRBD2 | ASSRGLAGAEQY
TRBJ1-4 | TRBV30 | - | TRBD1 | AWNPGQGREKLF
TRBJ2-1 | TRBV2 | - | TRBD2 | ASRPGLASDEQF
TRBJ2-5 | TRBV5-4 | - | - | ASSLVLGGEETQY
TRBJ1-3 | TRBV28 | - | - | ASTDPGVGNTIY
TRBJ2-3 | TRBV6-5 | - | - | ASLMGATDTQY
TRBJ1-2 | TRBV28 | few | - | ASSTQDFYGYT
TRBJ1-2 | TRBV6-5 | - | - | ASSRGGGGNYGYT
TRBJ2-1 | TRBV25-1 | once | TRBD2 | ASSELTGLAGGSDEQF
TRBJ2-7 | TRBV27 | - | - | ASTDGGRGEQY
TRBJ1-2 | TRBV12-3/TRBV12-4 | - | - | ASSPGAGSGYT
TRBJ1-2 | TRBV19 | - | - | ASSIDRRGSHGYT
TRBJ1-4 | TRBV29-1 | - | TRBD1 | SVERTGGEEKLF